This T cell receptor (beta chain) is from a study of shared clonotypes between healthy human individuals. Naive CD8 isolation took CD45RO-negative cells positively selected for CCR7 and excluded terminally differentiated effector memory CD45RA+ cells. The CDR3 is made up of 13 amino acids. Looked up from germline, CDR1 is ENHRY and CDR2 is SYGVKD. V shed 11 bases and J shed 6 bases, with 17 bases lying between them. This was a deep-level run. Clones were read by immunoSEQ multiplex PCR, and TCRdb kept only the in-frame ones, dropping some. The sample carries around 2,100,000 clones, about 95% recorded once.

The chain has TRBV10-3 and TRBJ2-1; unclear D gene. Sequencing used naive CD8+ T cells sorted from blood. The origin of this receptor is a man aged 18-30 years in good health. The CDR3 here is CAVLTALGNEQFF. In DNA form, the CDR3 reads TGTGCCGTACTCACGGCCCTAGGCAATGAGCAGTTCTTC.